A single sample gave rise to the 27 T cell receptor beta chains below, sequenced in a study of technical replicates of blood from a few donors. Using immunoSEQ multiplex PCR, the repertoire was profiled, and TCRdb retains in-frame clones only, with some absent. The table has around 80,000 clones, 98% seen once. Material for sequencing was T cells isolated from PBMCs. These receptors all stem from a human donor in good health.

The chain recombines TRBV29-1 with TRBJ2-1; D is uncertain. This CDR3 is built from 14 residues. The germline V and J ends were trimmed by 6 bases and 1 base, with 13 bases remaining between them. Germline assignment: CDR1 SQVTM and CDR2 ANQGSEA. The CDR3 sequence is CSVPFGASYNEQFF. CDR3 DNA sequence: TGCAGCGTCCCATTTGGTGCGTCCTACAATGAGCAGTTCTTC.

The chain links TRBV6-1 to TRBJ1-1; 8 bases match TRBD1. The germline gives CDR1 MNHNS, CDR2 SASEGT. V was pared by 2 bases and J by 5 bases, with 7 bases of the junction left unmatched. The CDR3 runs to 15 residues. In DNA form, the CDR3 reads TGTGCCAGCAGTGAACGCTGGACAGGGAGTACTGAAGCTTTCTTT. Translating it yields CASSERWTGSTEAFF.

This clone was picked up one time. The rearrangement joins TRBV7-2 to TRBJ2-6, with a tentative D call TRBD2 (6 bases). The CDR3 extends over 17 amino acids. Trimming stripped 5 bases from V and 0 bases from J, with 14 bases between. The germline CDR1 and CDR2 sequences are SGHTA and FQGNSA. Written as DNA, the CDR3 is TGTGCCAGCAGCCCCAACGTGGGGGGCTCTGGGGCCAACGTCCTGACTTTC. It yields the protein CASSPNVGGSGANVLTF.

This clone came up once. The chain has TRBV19 and TRBJ2-7; TRBD1 might be the D (6 bases). Germline V gene sequence: CDR1 LNHDA, CDR2 SQIVND (reference sequence). This CDR3 region has 11 residues. V lost 8 bases and J 3 bases, leaving 8 bases between the germline ends. CDR3 sequence reads: CASQGNYEQYF. The CDR3 nucleotides are TGTGCCAGTCAGGGGAACTACGAGCAGTACTTC.

The chain joins TRBV5-5 to TRBJ2-2, with D perhaps TRBD2 (5 bases). This CDR3 comprises 13 residues. Germline CDR1 is SGHKS and CDR2 is YYEKEE (reference sequence). Trimming removed 1 base at V and 5 bases at J, with 6 bases between. The CDR3 is CASSLIATGELFF. The DNA of the CDR3 is TGTGCCAGCAGCTTGATAGCGACCGGGGAGCTGTTTTTT.

The CDR3 nucleotides are TGTGCCAGCAGCCAAAGGACAGGGAACTACGAGCAGTACTTC. Translation: CASSQRTGNYEQYF. The chain joins TRBV7-2 to TRBJ2-7; TRBD1 matches at 8 bases. Germline V gene sequence: CDR1 SGHTA, CDR2 FQGNSA. V shed 5 bases and J 3 bases; nucleotides not matched to a gene: 6. CDR3 length equals 14 residues. The full variable domain, rest sourced from reference TRBV7-2 and TRBJ2-7, is GAGVSQSPSNKVTEKGKDVELRCDPISGHTALYWYRQSLGQGLEFLIYFQGNSAPDKSGLPSDRFSAERTGGSVSTLTIQRTQQEDSAVYLCASSQRTGNYEQYFGPGTRLTVT.

This chain joins TRBV7-6 and TRBJ2-3; 8 bases align to TRBD2. With 2 bases clipped from V and 6 bases from J, the junction kept 10 bases outside the gene matches. Germline V gives CDR1 SGHVS, CDR2 FNYEAQ. This CDR3 region has 16 residues. CDR3 sequence reads: CASSLMTGGQWDTQYF. The CDR3 nucleotides read TGTGCCAGCAGCTTAATGACGGGGGGGCAGTGGGATACGCAGTATTTT.

J is TRBJ2-7 and V is TRBV27, with 7 nucleotides matching TRBD2. Germline V lookup: CDR1 MNHEY, CDR2 SMNVEV (reference sequence). The V gene end was trimmed by 3 bases and the J gene end by 1 base; junction bases not matched to a gene: 3. The CDR3 contains 14 residues. The CDR3: CASSLRERSYEQYF. DNA of the CDR3: TGTGCCAGCAGTTTGCGGGAGAGGTCCTACGAGCAGTACTTC.

The V call is TRBV19, the J call TRBJ2-2, with unresolved D. Looked up from germline, CDR1 is LNHDA and CDR2 is SQIVND (reference sequence). The CDR3 contains 13 residues. V lost 3 bases to trimming and J lost 8 bases, with 10 bases between them. The CDR3 protein is CASSIPSRGELFF. CDR3 coding DNA: TGTGCCAGTAGTATCCCATCTAGGGGGGAGCTGTTTTTT.

As concerns this clone: This specimen includes other DNA sequences encoding the same CDR3. This rearrangement joins TRBV6-1 to TRBJ2-5; 7 positions agree with TRBD1. Looked up from germline, CDR1 is MNHNS and CDR2 is SASEGT. The V segment lost 2 bases and the J segment 5 bases; nucleotides outside the gene matches: 8. The CDR3 sequence is 15 residues long. CDR3: CASSEWRGGRETQYF. In DNA form, the CDR3 reads TGTGCCAGCAGTGAATGGAGAGGGGGCAGGGAGACCCAGTACTTC.

The J gene is TRBJ2-3, the V gene TRBV30, with D possibly being TRBD1 (6 bases). Germline CDR1 GTSNPN, CDR2 SVGIG (reference sequence). This CDR3 contains 16 residues. V was cut by 4 bases and J by 2 bases, with 19 bases left in between. The CDR3 DNA sequence: TGTGCCTGGACTTATATACGGACAGCCAACACAGATACGCAGTATTTT. Amino acid sequence: CAWTYIRTANTDTQYF.

The gene calls are TRBV30 and TRBJ1-2; 7 bases are a match to TRBD1. Germline CDR1 reads GTSNPN; CDR2 reads SVGIG (reference sequence). The CDR3 spans 13 residues. Trimming cost V 3 bases and J 2 bases; bases outside gene matches: 3. The CDR3 region is CAWRPGQNYGYTF. The CDR3, as DNA: TGTGCCTGGAGGCCGGGACAGAACTATGGCTACACCTTC.

The rearrangement links TRBV7-3 to TRBJ2-1; the D gene is possibly TRBD2 (5 bases). The CDR3 is 15 amino acids. V lost 6 bases and J lost 0, with 12 bases in between. Germline loops: CDR1 SGHTA, CDR2 FQGTGA. The CDR3 here is CASSLDSSSYNEQFF. The CDR3 DNA follows: TGTGCCAGCAGTTTGGACTCGAGCTCCTACAATGAGCAGTTCTTC.

The rearrangement uses TRBV5-1 and TRBJ1-4; 7 nucleotides align to TRBD1. The CDR3 totals 15 residues. Germline assignment: CDR1 SGHRS and CDR2 YFSETQ. J was trimmed by 8 bases and V by 3 bases; bases with no gene match: 10. This CDR3 reads CASSYQGVIGEKLFF. In nucleotides, the CDR3 is TGCGCCAGCAGCTATCAGGGGGTTATTGGAGAAAAACTGTTTTTT.

The V call is TRBV28, the J call TRBJ2-7; the match to TRBD1 covers 7 bases. The CDR3 is 12 amino acids. Trimming at V came to 3 bases and at J to 7 bases, leaving 3 bases not matched to a gene. Germline CDR1 and CDR2: MDHEN and SYDVKM. The CDR3 region is CASSLRTGEQYF. The CDR3 DNA sequence: TGTGCCAGCAGTTTGAGGACAGGAGAGCAGTACTTC. The variable domain in full, completed from reference TRBV28 and TRBJ2-7, reads DVKVTQSSRYLVKRTGEKVFLECVQDMDHENMFWYRQDPGLGLRLIYFSYDVKMKEKGDIPEGYSVSREKKERFSLILESASTNQTSMYLCASSLRTGEQYFGPGTRLTVT.

This chain links TRBV5-1 with TRBJ1-3, with unresolved D. The CDR3 is made up of 16 amino acids. V shed 4 bases and J shed 1 base, with 15 bases lying between them. Germline-derived CDR1 and CDR2 are SGHRS and YFSETQ. In DNA form, the CDR3 reads TGCGCCAGCAGCCGGGGTCCTAGCGGGTCTGGAAACACCATATATTTT. This sequence encodes CASSRGPSGSGNTIYF. The whole variable domain, filled in from reference TRBV5-1 and TRBJ1-3, reads KAGVTQTPRYLIKTRGQQVTLSCSPISGHRSVSWYQQTPGQGLQFLFEYFSETQRNKGNFPGRFSGRQFSNSRSEMNVSTLELGDSALYLCASSRGPSGSGNTIYFGEGSWLTVV.

V gene TRBV27 combines with J gene TRBJ1-2; weak D call: TRBD1 (5 bases). V lost 5 bases, J lost 5 bases, and 15 bases lay in between. Germline loops: CDR1 MNHEY, CDR2 SMNVEV (reference sequence). The CDR3 is 14 amino acids. DNA for the CDR3: TGTGCCAGCAGTCTAGACAGACAAATGTATGGCTACACCTTC. Translated: CASSLDRQMYGYTF.

J is TRBJ2-1 and V is TRBV10-3; possible D gene TRBD2, 6 bases. From germline, CDR1 is ENHRY and CDR2 SYGVKD. The CDR3 extends over 13 amino acids. Trimming took 6 bases from V and 4 from J, leaving 10 bases between them. The CDR3: CAIRGGSYNEQFF. As DNA, the CDR3 is TGTGCCATCAGGGGGGGTTCTTACAATGAGCAGTTCTTC.

The rearrangement uses TRBV28 and TRBJ1-2; D gene uncertain. This CDR3 contains 11 residues. The V end was cut by 3 bases, the J end by 6 bases, with 5 bases between. In germline, CDR1 is MDHEN, CDR2 SYDVKM. DNA for the CDR3: TGTGCCAGCAGTTTCACTCATGGCTACACCTTC. The encoded protein is CASSFTHGYTF.

The chain combines TRBV25-1 with TRBJ2-3; the D is unclear. The germline V and J ends were trimmed by 3 bases and 2 bases, with 3 bases remaining between them. The length of the CDR3 is 12 residues. Germline CDR1 MGHDK, CDR2 SYGVNS. CDR3 residues: CASSDLTDTQYF. DNA of the CDR3: TGTGCCAGCAGTGATCTCACAGATACGCAGTATTTT. Drawing the rest from reference TRBV25-1 and TRBJ2-3, the complete variable domain is EADIYQTPRYLVIGTGKKITLECSQTMGHDKMYWYQQDPGMELHLIHYSYGVNSTEKGDLSSESTVSRIRTEHFPLTLESARPSHTSQYLCASSDLTDTQYFGPGTRLTVL.

The chain is built from TRBV6-1 and TRBJ1-2; D is undetermined. The CDR3 has 12 residues. Germline lookup yields CDR1 MNHNS and CDR2 SASEGT. Trimming pared 2 bases from V and 8 bases from J, leaving 9 bases between. DNA of the CDR3: TGTGCCAGCAGTGAATTCCTTGCGGGCTACACCTTC. It yields the protein CASSEFLAGYTF.

The genes are TRBV11-2 and TRBJ2-4; the D is unclear. CDR3 size: 15 residues. Trimming stripped 2 bases from V and 2 bases from J, with 10 bases between. The germline V gene has CDR1 SGHAT and CDR2 FQNNGV. The CDR3 reads CASSLFPTTKNIQYF. For the CDR3, the DNA is TGTGCCAGCAGCTTATTCCCCACTACCAAAAACATTCAGTACTTC.

The genes are TRBV5-4 and TRBJ2-7; D possibly corresponds to TRBD1 (5 bases). CDR1 and CDR2 (germline): SGHNT, YYREEE (reference sequence). V lost 1 base and J 0 bases, leaving 11 bases between the germline ends. The CDR3 is 15 residues long. The CDR3 spells CASSLRGPSSYEQYF. CDR3 DNA sequence: TGTGCCAGCAGCTTGAGGGGCCCGAGCTCCTACGAGCAGTACTTC.

The chain uses TRBV28 and TRBJ2-7, with 7 bases fitting TRBD1. Trimming removed 7 bases from V and 4 bases from J; junction bases left unmatched: 13. CDR1 and CDR2 from the germline V gene are MDHEN and SYDVKM. The CDR3 contains 15 residues. The CDR3 bases are TGTGCCAGCAAGAGACTCCGGGACAGCATATACGAGCAGTACTTC. It codes for CASKRLRDSIYEQYF.

V gene TRBV6-5 combines with J gene TRBJ1-2; 8 positions agree with TRBD1. Per germline, CDR1 MNHEY and CDR2 SVGAGI. The CDR3 extends over 15 amino acids. J was trimmed by 1 base and V by 4 bases; bases with no gene match: 5. The CDR3 sequence: CASSSPGQVNYGYTF. The CDR3 DNA sequence: TGTGCCAGCAGTTCCCCGGGACAGGTTAACTATGGCTACACCTTC.

V and J are TRBV6-5 and TRBJ2-7; possibly TRBD2 for D (6 bases). Trimming removed 2 bases from V and 6 bases from J, with 14 bases in between. The CDR3 extends over 14 amino acids. Germline V gene data show CDR1 as MNHEY and CDR2 as SVGAGI. In nucleotides, the CDR3 is TGTGCCAGCAGTTACGGCACTATCGGGAGCGAGCAGTACTTC. It specifies CASSYGTIGSEQYF.

The rearrangement uses TRBV10-1 and TRBJ1-4; TRBD1 matches 7 bases. CDR3 size: 15 residues. J lost 0 bases, V lost 3 bases, and 1 base had no gene match. Germline values: CDR1 WNHNN, CDR2 SYGVQD (reference sequence). This CDR3 is CASSDGTATNEKLFF. The CDR3, as DNA: TGCGCCAGCAGTGACGGGACAGCAACTAATGAAAAACTGTTTTTT.